This T cell receptor beta chain was observed in a study of OX40 agonist ivuxolimab in advanced cancers. The CDR3 covers 15 residues. V was cut by 4 bases and J by 4 bases, with 14 bases left in between. Looked up from germline, CDR1 is MNHEY and CDR2 is SVGAGI. The data were produced by immunoSEQ multiplex PCR, yet TCRdb's version contains in-frame clones alone and is incomplete. The sample consists of tens of thousands of clones, 85% to 90% of them appearing once. Sequenced material: CD4+ or CD8+ T cells sorted from blood, taken in a trial of the OX40 agonist ivuxolimab. The sequence was collected from an adult with an advanced solid tumor such as melanoma, head and neck, liver or kidney cancer. V and J are TRBV6-5 and TRBJ2-1, with D perhaps TRBD1 (5 bases). This CDR3 reads CASSSPGQTYNEQFF. As DNA, the CDR3 is TGTGCCAGCAGTTCCCCAGGGCAGACTTACAATGAGCAGTTCTTC.